This TCR beta chain was recorded in a study of blood T cell repertoires in COVID-19 (dated by TCRdb to 2019 to 2021). Context from the whole study: The collaborator samples originated in the United States, Italy and Spain and spanned the acute and convalescent phases of COVID-19. The material from the prospective study consisted of cDNA or gDNA derived from T cells, B-cell-depleted T cells, or PBMCs. Subjects who had been exposed to COVID-19, were actively infected with it, or had recovered from it provided the deeply sampled blood TCRbeta repertoires that made up the dataset. The repertoires were made available in a free public database intended to serve as a resource for research on the immune response to SARS-CoV-2. Samples were obtained from the ongoing ImmuneRACE study (first 160 participants) and from roughly 1,300 subjects provided by 6 global collaborators. Sample metadata almost always included a de-identified subject ID, COVID-19 status, age in years and sex. HLA class I and class II types, where available, came from metadata supplied by the sample provider rather than from assay-based typing.

The investigation overall reported the following: How much clinical and demographic metadata was included differed by source and by participant, and the metadata was provided uncurated.

For CDR1 and CDR2, the germline V gene (reference sequence) lists MNHEY and SMNVEV. V is cut by 9 bases and J by 4 bases, and the space between the germline ends is 22 bases. The CDR3 contains 15 residues, cysteine and phenylalanine counted. The read is trimmed to its CDR3 DNA, 45 bases read in frame from base 1. TCRbeta CDR3 regions were amplified from genomic DNA using the immunoSEQ Assay, a bias-controlled multiplex PCR. The study's processing was this. The number of nucleated cells in each sample was estimated by amplification of reference gene primers within the assay. To quantify the absolute abundance of each unique TCRbeta CDR3 rearrangement, sequence reads were collapsed and filtered. Productive Simpson clonality was computed per sample as the square root of Simpson's diversity index over productive rearrangements. The source is immuneACCESS, and TCRdb retained only in-frame sequences with V and J called. Part of the clones is not carried over; for the studies checked, unresolved V genes explain less than half of this, and the remainder is unexplained. V, J and clone size reflect that table, while D and trimming were determined from the DNA. This sample is represented by about 500,000 clones; 85% to 90% of them were singletons. The ten largest clones represent roughly 7.3% of the sample.

This clone was observed a handful of times. The antigen it recognizes is unknown. It has no much larger one-base neighbor in the sample; base qualities were not kept. At one collaborating source in Seattle, patients were enrolled during active infection and were followed longitudinally through the course of disease. Each collaborating institution followed its own protocols to collect whole blood in K2EDTA tubes. For TCRbeta analysis, collaborators shipped samples in one of three forms: frozen whole blood, isolated PBMCs, or DNA extracted from either of those sample types. Sequenced: peripheral blood. Rearrangement joined TRBV27 to TRBJ2-7; a weak D assignment points to TRBD1 (6 bases agree). The source is a woman aged 45 to 65 with COVID-19, enrolled during active disease. The nucleotides are TGTGCCAGACAAGTCTACCGGGACATAATTTACGAGCAGTACTTC. Its amino acids are CARQVYRDIIYEQYF.